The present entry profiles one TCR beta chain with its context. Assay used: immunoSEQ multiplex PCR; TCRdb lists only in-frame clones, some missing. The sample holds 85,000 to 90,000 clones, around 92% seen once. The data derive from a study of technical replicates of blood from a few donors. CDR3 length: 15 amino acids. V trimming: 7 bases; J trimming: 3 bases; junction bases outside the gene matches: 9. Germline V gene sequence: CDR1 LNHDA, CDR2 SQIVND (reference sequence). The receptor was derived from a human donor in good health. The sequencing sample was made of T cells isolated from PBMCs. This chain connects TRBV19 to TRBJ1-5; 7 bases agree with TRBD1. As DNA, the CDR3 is TGTGCCAGTACCCTGTATGGGACAGCCAATCAGCCCCAGCATTTT. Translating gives CASTLYGTANQPQHF.